The 14 T cell receptor beta chains in this list originate from one sample, sequenced in a study of OX40 agonist ivuxolimab in advanced cancers. Produced via immunoSEQ multiplex PCR; TCRdb's table is partial and in-frame only. Among some 70,000 clones, approximately 90% were seen once, and the ten largest hold around 1%. The sample consisted of CD4+ or CD8+ T cells sorted from blood, taken in a trial of the OX40 agonist ivuxolimab. Receptor source: an adult with an advanced solid tumor such as melanoma, head and neck, liver or kidney cancer.

This chain uses TRBV10-3 with TRBJ2-5; tentatively, D is TRBD1 (6 bases). The V gene's germline CDR1 is ENHRY and CDR2 SYGVKD. CDR3 length equals 13 residues. Trimming removed 6 bases from V and 1 base from J, with 9 bases in between. In DNA form, the CDR3 reads TGTGCCATCAGGTCAGGGGCCCAAGAGACCCAGTACTTC. This encodes CAIRSGAQETQYF.

The chain carries TRBV6-6 and TRBJ1-4; the D is unclear. Germline CDR1 reads MNHNY; CDR2 reads SVGAGI (reference sequence). CDR3 length equals 11 residues. V lost 5 bases and J 5 bases, leaving 3 bases between the germline ends. In DNA form, the CDR3 reads TGTGCCAGCAGTGACAATGAAAAACTGTTTTTT. Residues: CASSDNEKLFF.

This clone was detected only a few times. The V and J genes are TRBV19 and TRBJ1-2; no clear D. CDR1 and CDR2 (germline): LNHDA, SQIVND (reference sequence). CDR3 size: 13 residues. V gave up 6 bases and J gave up 2 bases, with 10 bases separating them. The CDR3 DNA follows: TGTGCCAGTAGCCGGACGGGCAACTATGGCTACACCTTC. The encoded protein is CASSRTGNYGYTF.

V gene TRBV6-5 combines with J gene TRBJ1-5; D not certain. Germline CDR1 is MNHEY and CDR2 is SVGAGI. Trimming left V 2 bases short and J 8 bases short, with 10 bases between. This CDR3 contains 13 residues. The CDR3 here is CASSYRSGEPQHF. The CDR3 coding sequence is TGTGCCAGCAGTTACCGATCGGGAGAGCCCCAGCATTTT.

This sequence joins TRBV9 and TRBJ1-2; D gene unclear. Germline V gene lookup returns CDR1 SGDLS and CDR2 YYNGEE. The CDR3 totals 15 residues. V lost 4 bases and J 5 bases, leaving 18 bases between the germline ends. This CDR3 reads CASSPQSYSAYGYTF. As DNA, the CDR3 is TGTGCCAGCAGCCCTCAGTCGTACTCGGCGTATGGCTACACCTTC.

This clone appeared once. This chain connects TRBV7-8 to TRBJ2-5, with D perhaps assigned TRBD1 or TRBD2 (5 bases each). Deletions cut 1 base from V and 1 base from J, with 7 bases between. There are 14 residues in the CDR3. Germline V gene data show CDR1 as SGHVS and CDR2 as FQNEAQ. In nucleotides, the CDR3 is TGTGCCAGCAGCTTAGGGGGGATCCAAGAGACCCAGTACTTC. Encoded protein: CASSLGGIQETQYF.

Remarks on this clone: This sample also contains other DNA sequences that code for the same CDR3. This chain connects TRBV9 to TRBJ2-6; D gene uncertain. Germline CDR1 is SGDLS and CDR2 is YYNGEE. The CDR3 length is 14 residues. Trimming stripped 2 bases from V and 1 base from J, with 4 bases between. For the CDR3, the DNA is TGTGCCAGCAGCGTTCAGTCTGGGGCCAACGTCCTGACTTTC. It specifies CASSVQSGANVLTF. Looking up the rest from reference TRBV9 and TRBJ2-6 gives the full variable domain: DSGVTQTPKHLITATGQRVTLRCSPRSGDLSVYWYQQSLDQGLQFLIQYYNGEERAKGNILERFSAQQFPDLHSELNLSSLELGDSALYFCASSVQSGANVLTFGAGSRLTVL.

The chain employs TRBV29-1 and TRBJ1-1; D gene ambiguous. The CDR3 length is 13 residues. The germline V and J ends were trimmed by 1 base and 0 bases, with 6 bases remaining between them. Looked up from germline, CDR1 is SQVTM and CDR2 is ANQGSEA. DNA of the CDR3: TGCAGCGTTGAAGCTTCCCTGAACACTGAAGCTTTCTTT. This codes for CSVEASLNTEAFF.

CDR3 region: CASSSAFVDQPQHF. The CDR3 region has the DNA TGTGCCAGCAGTTCGGCTTTCGTAGATCAGCCCCAGCATTTT. The J gene is TRBJ1-5, the V gene TRBV6-5, with D unresolved. This CDR3 is 14 amino acids long. V was clipped by 4 bases and J by 5 bases, with 12 bases between them. Germline values: CDR1 MNHEY, CDR2 SVGAGI.

The chain carries TRBV27 and TRBJ2-1; weak D call: TRBD1 (7 bases). The CDR3 runs to 15 residues. The germline gives CDR1 MNHEY, CDR2 SMNVEV (reference sequence). V lost 6 bases to trimming and J lost 2 bases, with 14 bases between them. CDR3 sequence: CASSQGGTTYNEQFF. In nucleotides, the CDR3 is TGTGCCAGCAGCCAGGGGGGAACCACCTACAATGAGCAGTTCTTC.

This chain joins TRBV29-1 and TRBJ2-1, with 10 bases identical to TRBD1. Germline CDR1 SQVTM, CDR2 ANQGSEA. Trimming at V came to 5 bases and at J to 3 bases, leaving 4 bases not matched to a gene. The CDR3 is 14 amino acids. The CDR3 protein is CSVNGQGVYNEQFF. The DNA for the CDR3 is TGCAGCGTTAACGGACAGGGGGTCTACAATGAGCAGTTCTTC.

The V gene is TRBV6-4, the J gene TRBJ1-6; 10 bases align to TRBD1. CDR1 and CDR2 (germline): MRHNA, SNTAGT. The CDR3 consists of 15 residues. Trimming cost V 5 bases and J 8 bases; bases outside gene matches: 6. This CDR3 reads CASSSTTGGDSPLHF. The CDR3 DNA sequence: TGTGCCAGCAGTTCAACGACAGGGGGCGATTCACCCCTCCACTTT.

This chain joins TRBV11-2 and TRBJ1-1, with a possible D match to TRBD1 (5 bases). With 4 bases removed from V and 1 base from J, the gap between germline ends came to 10 bases. The CDR3 is made up of 14 amino acids. Per the germline V gene, CDR1 is SGHAT and CDR2 is FQNNGV. The CDR3 loop reads CASSSHTGNTEAFF. The CDR3 coding sequence is TGTGCCAGCAGCTCTCACACAGGGAACACTGAAGCTTTCTTT.

This clone showed up just once. This chain connects TRBV29-1 to TRBJ1-4; D unclear. The length of the CDR3 is 12 residues. Trimming stripped 7 bases from V and 0 bases from J, with 6 bases between. Germline CDR1 is SQVTM and CDR2 is ANQGSEA. The CDR3 region is CSAQATNEKLFF. The CDR3 coding sequence is TGCAGCGCACAAGCAACTAATGAAAAACTGTTTTTT. The full variable domain, completed using reference TRBV29-1 and TRBJ1-4, is SAVISQKPSRDICQRGTSLTIQCQVDSQVTMMFWYRQQPGQSLTLIATANQGSEATYESGFVIDKFPISRPNLTFSTLTVSNMSPEDSSIYLCSAQATNEKLFFGSGTQLSVL.